This T cell receptor (beta chain) was identified in a study of radiotherapy plus CTLA-4 blockade in lung cancer. In the study overall: Objective responses occurred in around 20% of patients; about 31% had disease control. Whole-study results and caveats: Early clonal dynamics of blood T cells, together with interferon-beta, were reported as the best response predictor. Tumor-derived TCR clones expanded in blood after radiotherapy plus ipilimumab.

The CDR3 spans 13 residues. The germline V gene has CDR1 MNHNS and CDR2 SASEGT. V was pared by 5 bases and J by 3 bases, with 11 bases between. Receiving focal radiation plus CTLA-4 blockade with ipilimumab were patients who had chemo-refractory metastatic non-small-cell lung cancer. With regard to this clone: The antigen is undetermined.

Here immunoSEQ multiplex PCR was the method, and the copy in TCRdb shows in-frame clones only, minus some. The sample contains 9,500 to 15,000 clones, approximately 79% of which appear only once. Material: peripheral blood, obtained from a patient treated with radiotherapy plus ipilimumab. The TCR was taken from a human donor with non-small cell lung cancer that progressed on radiotherapy plus ipilimumab. This rearrangement joins TRBV6-1 to TRBJ2-7; tentatively, D is TRBD1 (5 bases). The CDR3 region is CASSMTDFYEQYF. DNA of the CDR3: TGTGCCAGCAGTATGACAGATTTCTACGAGCAGTACTTC.